The sequence of this T cell receptor beta chain was determined in a study of cytomegalovirus exposure and HLA in healthy donors. Use of 60 Vbeta and 13 Jbeta primers characterized the PCR. Original data processing: In a later analysis, 80 million or so unique TCR beta chains included roughly 11 million shared by two or more donors. Sequencing used immunoSEQ multiplex PCR; TCRdb keeps in-frame clones, though not all of them. Clone size and V and J calls were adopted from that table, with D and trimming inferred from the DNA. Of 150,000 to 200,000 clones listed, 70% to 80% are singletons. Overall study results and limits: It was reported that TCR beta sequences correctly inferred the HLA-A and HLA-B alleles for most subjects. An analysis was carried out later, and it reportedly showed fewer N-insertions in an Asian-associated ancestry cluster than the approximately 670-donor mean.

For this clone: The target antigen is unknown.

V lost 5 bases, J lost 6 bases, and 15 bases stayed unmatched. The CDR3 sequence is 18 residues long. CDR1 is WSHSY and CDR2 is SAAADI in the germline V gene. The V and J genes are TRBV10-2 and TRBJ2-2, with 10 bases fitting TRBD2. The sequence derives from a man aged 40-55 years in good health and CMV-seronegative. Sequencing was performed on PBMCs. The CDR3 loop is CASSWLAGVSYSAGELFF. The CDR3 coding sequence is TGCGCCAGCAGTTGGCTAGCGGGGGTTAGCTATTCAGCCGGGGAGCTGTTTTTT.